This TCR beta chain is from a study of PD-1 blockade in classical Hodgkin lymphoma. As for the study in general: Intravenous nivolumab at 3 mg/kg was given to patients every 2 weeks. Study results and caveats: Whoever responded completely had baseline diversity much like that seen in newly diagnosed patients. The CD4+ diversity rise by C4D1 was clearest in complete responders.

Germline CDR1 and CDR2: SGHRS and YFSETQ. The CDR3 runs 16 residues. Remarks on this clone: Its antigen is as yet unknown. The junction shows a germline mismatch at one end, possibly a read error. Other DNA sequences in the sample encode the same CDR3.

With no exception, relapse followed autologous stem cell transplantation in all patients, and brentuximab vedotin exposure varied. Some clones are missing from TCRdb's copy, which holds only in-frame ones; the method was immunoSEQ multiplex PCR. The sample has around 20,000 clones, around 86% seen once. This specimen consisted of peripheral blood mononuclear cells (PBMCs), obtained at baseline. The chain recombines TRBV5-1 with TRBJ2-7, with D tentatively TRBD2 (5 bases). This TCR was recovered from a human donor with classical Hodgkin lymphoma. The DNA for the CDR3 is TGCGCCAGCAGCTTGGCCCCCTCACCGGACTCCTACGAACAGTACTTC. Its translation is CASSLAPSPDSYEQYF.